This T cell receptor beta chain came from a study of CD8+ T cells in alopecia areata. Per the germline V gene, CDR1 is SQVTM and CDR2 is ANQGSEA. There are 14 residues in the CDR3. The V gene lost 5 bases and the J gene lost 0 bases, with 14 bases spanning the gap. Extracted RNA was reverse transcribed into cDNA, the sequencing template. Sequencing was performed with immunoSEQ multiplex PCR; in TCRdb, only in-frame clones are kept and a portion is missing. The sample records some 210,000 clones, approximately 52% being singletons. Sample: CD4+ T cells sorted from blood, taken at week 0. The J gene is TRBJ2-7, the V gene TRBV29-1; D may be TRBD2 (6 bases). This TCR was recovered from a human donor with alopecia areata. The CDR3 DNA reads TGCAGCGTTCTCCGGGACTTAAGCTCCTACGAGCAGTACTTC. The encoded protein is CSVLRDLSSYEQYF.